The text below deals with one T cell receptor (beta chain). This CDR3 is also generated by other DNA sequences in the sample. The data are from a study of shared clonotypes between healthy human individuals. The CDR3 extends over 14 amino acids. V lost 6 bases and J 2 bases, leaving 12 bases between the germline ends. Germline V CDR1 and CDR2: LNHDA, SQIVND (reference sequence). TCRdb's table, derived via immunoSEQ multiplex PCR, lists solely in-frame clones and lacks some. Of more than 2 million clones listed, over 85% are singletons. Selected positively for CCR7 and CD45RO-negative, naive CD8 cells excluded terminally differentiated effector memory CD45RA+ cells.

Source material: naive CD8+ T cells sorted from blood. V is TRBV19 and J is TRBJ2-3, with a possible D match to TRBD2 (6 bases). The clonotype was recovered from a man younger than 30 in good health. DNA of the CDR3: TGTGCCAGTAGCCTGGCGGGGTACACAGATACGCAGTATTTT. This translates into CASSLAGYTDTQYF.